The 20 T cell receptor beta chains in this list originate from one sample, sequenced in a study of graft-versus-host responses after intestinal transplantation. Intraepithelial plus lamina propria lymphocytes were released by processing graft tissue. Data came from immunoSEQ multiplex PCR; TCRdb stores just in-frame clones and leaves some out. The data hold around 35,000 clones, with roughly nine tenths observed a single time. The specimen was ileum tissue, collected approximately 200 days after intestinal transplant. These receptors originate from a human patient who received an intestinal transplant, so some T cells may come from the graft donor.

V and J are TRBV5-1 and TRBJ2-3, with 8 positions matching TRBD1. Germline V gene sequence: CDR1 SGHRS, CDR2 YFSETQ. With 4 bases clipped from V and 4 bases from J, the junction kept 5 bases outside the gene matches. The CDR3 totals 14 residues. This CDR3 reads CASSIGQGADTQYF. The CDR3 DNA sequence: TGCGCCAGCAGCATAGGACAGGGCGCAGATACGCAGTATTTT.

The chain uses TRBV2 and TRBJ2-2; TRBD1 matches at 9 bases. CDR1 SNHLY and CDR2 FYNNEI come from the germline V gene. Germline trimming cut 4 bases from V and 7 bases from J; bases unmatched to any gene: 7. This CDR3 contains 15 residues. The CDR3 loop reads CASSVEQGAGGELFF. Here the CDR3 DNA reads TGTGCCAGCAGTGTAGAACAGGGGGCGGGCGGGGAGCTGTTTTTT.

This clone has just one count. A junction boundary mismatches the germline segment, possibly from a read error. The chain employs TRBV27 and TRBJ2-1; the D is unclear. Germline CDR1 is MNHEY and CDR2 is SMNVEV (reference sequence). The CDR3 spans 11 residues. The CDR3 here is CASSLYNEQFF. In nucleotides, the CDR3 is TGTGCCAGCAGCTTATACAATGAGCAGTTCTTC.

The rearrangement links TRBV28 to TRBJ1-4, with D perhaps matching TRBD1 (5 bases). The germline V gene has CDR1 MDHEN and CDR2 SYDVKM. This CDR3 region has 15 residues. Trimming removed 3 bases from V and 7 bases from J, with 15 bases in between. The CDR3, as DNA: TGTGCCAGCAGTTTGCCTGGGGATCAGGGTGAAAAACTGTTTTTT. This gives the protein CASSLPGDQGEKLFF.

This clone showed up just once. J is TRBJ1-4 and V is TRBV7-9, with D maybe TRBD1 (5 bases). This CDR3 spans 12 amino acids. V dropped 8 bases and J dropped 11 bases, with 15 bases sitting between them. Germline CDR1 and CDR2: SEHNR and FQNEAQ (reference sequence). CDR3 DNA: TGTGCCAGCGGGGGAGGGGAATTGAAACTGTTTTTT. Protein sequence: CASGGGELKLFF.

This clone was seen only a few times. The V gene is TRBV19, the J gene TRBJ1-1, with D perhaps TRBD1 (5 bases). Trimming removed 6 bases from V and 11 bases from J, with 13 bases in between. CDR1 LNHDA and CDR2 SQIVND come from the germline V gene (reference sequence). This CDR3 has 11 residues. The CDR3 here is CASSQQEMAFF. In DNA form, the CDR3 reads TGTGCCAGTAGCCAACAGGAGATGGCTTTCTTT.

For the CDR3, the DNA is TGCGCCAGCAGCTTTTCCGGGACAGGGGAAGAAAAACTGTTTTTT. Encoded protein: CASSFSGTGEEKLFF. The genes are TRBV5-1 and TRBJ1-4; 10 bases match TRBD1. Germline loops: CDR1 SGHRS, CDR2 YFSETQ. The CDR3 length is 15 residues. After removal of 2 bases from V and 8 bases from J, the junction contained 6 bases not matched to a gene.

This chain links TRBV30 with TRBJ2-7; 10 bases line up with TRBD2. V lost 0 bases and J lost 6; bases outside the gene matches: 2. In germline, CDR1 is GTSNPN, CDR2 SVGIG (reference sequence). The CDR3 totals 13 residues. CDR3 sequence: CAWSVRLAGEQYF. The CDR3 bases are TGTGCCTGGAGTGTACGACTAGCGGGCGAGCAGTACTTC.

V usage is TRBV13 and J usage is TRBJ2-2; D possibly corresponds to TRBD1 (6 bases). Germline V gives CDR1 PRHDT, CDR2 FYEKMQ (reference sequence). The V end was cut by 5 bases, the J end by 0 bases, with 13 bases between. CDR3 length: 16 amino acids. The chain's CDR3 is CASSPLRTANTGELFF. For the CDR3, the DNA is TGTGCCAGCAGCCCGTTGAGGACAGCGAACACCGGGGAGCTGTTTTTT.

The chain combines TRBV16 with TRBJ1-2; maybe TRBD1 (6 bases). Per germline, CDR1 KGHSY and CDR2 FQNENV. V lost 4 bases and J lost 6, with 18 bases in between. The CDR3 sequence is 15 residues long. CDR3 region: CASSLLRGGAHGYTF. CDR3 nucleotides: TGTGCCAGCAGCCTACTCCGAGGGGGTGCGCATGGCTACACCTTC.

There are a few counts of this clone. The chain uses TRBV5-6 and TRBJ2-7; maybe TRBD2 (5 bases). Looked up from germline, CDR1 is SGHDT and CDR2 is YYEEEE. This CDR3 has 15 amino acids. The V gene lost 0 bases and the J gene lost 1 base, with 11 bases spanning the gap. The CDR3: CASSLGGILSYEQYF. Here the CDR3 DNA reads TGTGCCAGCAGCTTGGGAGGGATCCTATCCTACGAGCAGTACTTC. The full variable domain, its missing parts supplied by reference TRBV5-6 and TRBJ2-7, is DAGVTQSPTHLIKTRGQQVTLRCSPKSGHDTVSWYQQALGQGPQFIFQYYEEEERQRGNFPDRFSGHQFPNYSSELNVNALLLGDSALYLCASSLGGILSYEQYFGPGTRLTVT.

The chain uses TRBV6-1 and TRBJ1-5; TRBD1 matches 8 bases. CDR1 MNHNS and CDR2 SASEGT come from the germline V gene. V lost 4 bases, J lost 1 base, and 0 bases stayed unmatched. The CDR3 has 14 residues. CDR3 DNA sequence: TGTGCCAGCAGTGGACAGGGGAGCAATCAGCCCCAGCATTTT. Protein sequence: CASSGQGSNQPQHF.

The chain is built from TRBV28 and TRBJ2-1, with 8 bases fitting TRBD2. Germline V gene data show CDR1 as MDHEN and CDR2 as SYDVKM. This CDR3 has 12 residues. Germline trimming cut 7 bases from V and 10 bases from J; bases unmatched to any gene: 6. The CDR3 spells CASNRGGEEQFF. CDR3 in DNA: TGTGCCAGCAACCGGGGGGGGGAAGAGCAGTTCTTC.

The CDR3: CASSPGRSNYGYTF. CDR3 in DNA: TGTGCCAGCAGCCCCGGACGGTCTAACTATGGCTACACCTTC. The chain combines TRBV5-4 with TRBJ1-2; D ambiguous. Germline-derived CDR1 and CDR2 are SGHNT and YYREEE (reference sequence). The length of the CDR3 is 14 residues. With 4 bases removed from V and 0 bases from J, the gap between germline ends came to 10 bases.

This clone was counted a few times. This sequence joins TRBV5-6 and TRBJ1-1, with unresolved D. CDR1 and CDR2 from the germline V gene are SGHDT and YYEEEE. V lost 1 base and J lost 0, with 4 bases in between. This CDR3 contains 13 residues. CDR3 nucleotides: TGTGCCAGCAGCTTGATACTGAACACTGAAGCTTTCTTT. Amino acids: CASSLILNTEAFF.

The chain has TRBV5-1 and TRBJ2-1, with 8 bases fitting TRBD2. The CDR3 covers 15 residues. Germline V lookup: CDR1 SGHRS, CDR2 YFSETQ. With V trimmed by 4 bases and J by 4 bases, 7 bases remained unmatched. Here the CDR3 reads CASSPDGGVYNEQFF. The CDR3 DNA reads as TGCGCCAGCAGCCCGGACGGGGGGGTTTACAATGAGCAGTTCTTC.

The chain has TRBV4-1 and TRBJ2-7; D remains ambiguous. V lost 0 bases and J lost 4, with 16 bases in between. This CDR3 contains 16 residues. Germline CDR1 and CDR2: MGHRA and YSYEKL. Written as DNA, the CDR3 is TGCGCCAGCAGCCAAGAATCACGCACCTTGGAGTACGAGCAGTACTTC. It yields the protein CASSQESRTLEYEQYF.

This chain joins TRBV19 and TRBJ2-3; weak D call: TRBD2 (6 bases). Looked up from germline, CDR1 is LNHDA and CDR2 is SQIVND (reference sequence). With 3 bases removed from V and 0 bases from J, the gap between germline ends came to 13 bases. This CDR3 has 16 residues. For the CDR3, the DNA is TGTGCCAGTAGTATCCAGCGGGTATTGAGCACAGATACGCAGTATTTT. The encoded protein is CASSIQRVLSTDTQYF.

There are a few counts of this clone. It is unclear where the CDR3 begins or ends on the DNA, so no DNA is shown, and the CDR3 is as TCRdb lists it. This chain connects TRBV12-1 to TRBJ2-1; TRBD2, the table's D call, lacks a check against the DNA. TRBV12-1 is designated a pseudogene. The CDR3 is 19 residues long, ends included. CDR3 residues: CASSFAGGTSGVLAYEQFF.

The chain links TRBV11-1 to TRBJ2-1, with a tentative D call TRBD2 (6 bases). The CDR3 totals 15 residues. Germline CDR1 is SGHAT and CDR2 is FQDESV (reference sequence). Trimming pared 5 bases from V and 5 bases from J, leaving 16 bases between. The CDR3 spells CASSVGGGAHNEQFF. The CDR3 region has the DNA TGTGCCAGCAGCGTGGGGGGTGGGGCTCACAATGAGCAGTTCTTC.